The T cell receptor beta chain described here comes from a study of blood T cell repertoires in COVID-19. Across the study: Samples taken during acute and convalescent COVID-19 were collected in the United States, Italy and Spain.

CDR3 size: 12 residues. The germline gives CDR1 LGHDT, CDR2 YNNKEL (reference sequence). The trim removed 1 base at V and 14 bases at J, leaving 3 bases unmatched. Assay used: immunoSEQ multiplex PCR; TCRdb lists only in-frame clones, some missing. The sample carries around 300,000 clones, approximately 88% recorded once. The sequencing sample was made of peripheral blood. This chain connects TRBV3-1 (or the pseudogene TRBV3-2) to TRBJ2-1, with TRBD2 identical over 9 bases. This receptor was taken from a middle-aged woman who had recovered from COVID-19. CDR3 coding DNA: TGTGCCAGCAGCCAAGGTCCTAGCGGGGAGTTCTTC. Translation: CASSQGPSGEFF.